This T cell receptor (beta chain) derives from a study of cytomegalovirus exposure and HLA in healthy donors. It was with 60 Vbeta and 13 Jbeta primers that the PCR ran. The assay was immunoSEQ multiplex PCR, and TCRdb's table has in-frame clones only and misses some. The repertoire holds roughly 100,000 clones, with approximately 77% as singletons. V dropped 4 bases and J dropped 4 bases, with 10 bases sitting between them. The CDR3 covers 13 residues. Germline V gene sequence: CDR1 LGHNA, CDR2 YSLEER. About this clone: Its antigen is undetermined.

Study-wide results and limits: One later analysis reportedly identified an Asian-associated ancestry cluster that showed fewer N-insertions than the roughly 700-donor mean. Researchers catalogued about 150 TCR beta chains as cytomegalovirus-associated.

Samples came from healthy bone marrow donors. Sequences were obtained from PBMCs. This chain connects TRBV4-3 to TRBJ2-5; TRBD1 is a possible D gene (5 bases). This receptor was identified in a woman aged 35 to 49 in good health and CMV-seronegative. The CDR3 spells CASSLTVRETQYF. The DNA of the CDR3 is TGCGCCAGCAGCCTGACAGTTCGAGAGACCCAGTACTTC.